This T cell receptor beta chain comes out of a study of regulatory T cells in long-lasting Graves disease. The V and J ends lost 6 bases and 5 bases respectively, with 11 bases between them. Germline V lookup: CDR1 DFQATT, CDR2 SNEGSKA (reference sequence). The length of the CDR3 is 11 residues. Time point indicated: newly diagnosed GD, antithyroid drugs for less than 3 months. Generation of the TCR library employed RNA extracted from PBMCs. Graves' disease diagnoses used American Thyroid Association guidelines. In building TCR beta libraries, iRepertoire HTBI primers were used together with Arm-PCR of CDR3 regions. Using its own MiXCR run on the multiplex PCR reads, TCRdb lists one record per CDR3 protein. Of around 250,000 distinct CDR3 sequences listed, 18% are singletons. The same data also went into a second study, on T cells in Graves' hyperthyroidism and ophthalmopathy.

The sequence was collected from a woman under 40 with Graves disease. This chain connects TRBV20-1 to TRBJ2-7; weak D call: TRBD2 (6 bases). The material sequenced was peripheral blood mononuclear cells (PBMCs), taken at new diagnosis, from a patient treated with antithyroid drugs. This chain's CDR3 is CSAAPGDEQYF. CDR3 coding DNA: TGCAGTGCGGCCCCGGGGGACGAGCAGTACTTC.